Shown below are 29 T cell receptor beta chains from a single sample sequenced in a study of immune characterization of retroperitoneal liposarcoma. TCRdb passed the PCR reads through MiXCR, listing each CDR3 protein once. The table shows about 2,300 distinct CDR3 sequences, with roughly a quarter occurring only once. What was sequenced was tumor tissue. Receptors were obtained from a male donor with retroperitoneal liposarcoma.

This clonotype is categorized as medium-sized. The CDR3 region is CASSLAGAHTHGDTQYF. The CDR3 DNA reads TGTGCCAGCAGCTTAGCGGGCGCACACACACACGGAGATACGCAGTATTTT. The rearrangement joins TRBV7-6 to TRBJ2-3; D unclear. The CDR3 extends over 17 amino acids. The ends were cut back, 0 bases at V and 5 bases at J, with 18 bases in the middle. Per germline, CDR1 SGHVS and CDR2 FNYEAQ. The complete variable domain, with remaining parts taken from reference TRBV7-6 and TRBJ2-3, reads GAGVSQSPRYKVTKRGQDVALRCDPISGHVSLYWYRQALGQGPEFLTYFNYEAQQDKSGLPNDRFSAERPEGSISTLTIQRTEQRDSAMYRCASSLAGAHTHGDTQYFGPGTRLTVL.

In its sample, this clonotype ranks as medium-sized. The V and J genes are TRBV7-9 and TRBJ2-3; either TRBD1 or TRBD2 may supply D (5 bases each). V lost 8 bases, J lost 1 base, and 19 bases lay in between. The CDR3 runs to 16 residues. CDR1 and CDR2 (germline): SEHNR, FQNEAQ (reference sequence). For the CDR3, the DNA is TGTGCCAGCGGTAGGTCCGGGATCAGGGGCACAGATACGCAGTATTTT. It yields the protein CASGRSGIRGTDTQYF.

This clonotype was seen only a few times. V is TRBV7-8 and J is TRBJ2-1; D remains ambiguous. The J call could be wrong; TRBJ2-4 is a better fit for the DNA end. This CDR3 contains 13 residues. CDR1 and CDR2 (germline): SGHVS, FQNEAQ. CDR3 loop: CASSLTRENIQYF. The CDR3 DNA reads TGTGCCAGCAGCTTAACCCGGGAAAACATTCAGTACTTC.

This clonotype was recorded at least ten times. CDR3 region: CASSFEDWGGRETQFF. DNA of the CDR3: TGTGCCAGCAGCTTCGAGGATTGGGGGGGACGGGAGACCCAGTTCTTC. This chain uses TRBV7-6 with TRBJ2-1; 7 bases are a match to TRBD2. V lost 3 bases and J lost 13; bases outside the gene matches: 18. The germline V gene encodes CDR1 SGHVS and CDR2 FNYEAQ. The length of the CDR3 is 16 residues.

The sample holds a few counts of this clonotype. This may stem from a read error, because a much larger clone lies one nucleotide away. The chain couples TRBV6-1 to TRBJ2-1; possible D gene TRBD2, 6 bases. The germline V and J ends were trimmed by 8 bases and 13 bases, with 27 bases remaining between them. The CDR3 contains 15 residues. The germline V gene encodes CDR1 MNHNS and CDR2 SASEGT. The CDR3 nucleotides are TGTGCCAGCGACGATAGCGGAGAACCCGAAGAGACCCAGTTCTTC. Protein: CASDDSGEPEETQFF.

This clonotype is labeled medium-sized. The chain links TRBV6-1 to TRBJ2-7, with 9 bases fitting TRBD1. This CDR3 has 15 amino acids. In germline, CDR1 is MNHNS, CDR2 SASEGT. V gave up 8 bases and J gave up 1 base; unmatched junction bases: 9. The CDR3 here is CASSPWDRVSYEQYF. The CDR3 bases are TGTGCCAGCTCCCCCTGGGACAGGGTGTCCTACGAGCAGTACTTC.

This clonotype appeared a few times. The genes are TRBV6-1 and TRBJ2-1, with TRBD2 matching over 7 bases. CDR3 length equals 14 residues. V gave up 5 bases and J gave up 7 bases; unmatched junction bases: 8. Germline CDR1 and CDR2: MNHNS and SASEGT. CDR3 amino acids: CASSSAGARNEQFF. CDR3 in DNA: TGTGCCAGCAGTTCCGCGGGAGCCCGGAATGAGCAGTTCTTC.

By share, this clonotype counts as medium-sized. The gene calls are TRBV7-2 and TRBJ2-3, with a weak D call TRBD2 (5 bases). The V end lost 4 bases, the J end lost 0 bases, and 14 bases lay between the germline ends. There are 16 residues in the CDR3. In germline, CDR1 is SGHTA, CDR2 FQGNSA. The CDR3 loop is CASSSQRTLSTDTQYF. The CDR3 DNA reads TGTGCCAGCAGCTCACAGCGGACTCTAAGCACAGATACGCAGTATTTT.

This clonotype was recorded many times. Just one base apart from a much larger clone, this may be a read error. The chain has TRBV7-2 and TRBJ2-1; D gene uncertain. The CDR3 extends over 15 amino acids. V gave up 5 bases and J gave up 13 bases, with 24 bases separating them. Germline V gene lookup returns CDR1 SGHTA and CDR2 FQGNSA. CDR3 amino acids: CASSHAAAVQETQFF. The CDR3 bases are TGTGCCAGCAGCCATGCCGCGGCAGTCCAAGAGACCCAGTTCTTC. Combining the CDR3 with reference TRBV7-2 and TRBJ2-1 gives the whole variable domain GAGVSQSPSNKVTEKGKDVELRCDPISGHTALYWYRQSLGQGLEFLIYFQGNSAPDKSGLPSDRFSAERTGGSVSTLTIQRTQQEDSAVYLCASSHAAAVQETQFFGPGTRLTVL.

The rearrangement joins TRBV7-2 to TRBJ2-1; 8 positions agree with TRBD1. The J call may be in error: the DNA end matches TRBJ2-7 better. This CDR3 contains 17 residues. Germline-derived CDR1 and CDR2 are SGHTA and FQGNSA. In nucleotides, the CDR3 is TGTGCCAGCAGCTTAAACGGACAGGGATTCTCCCACAATGAGCAGTACTTC. Translation gives CASSLNGQGFSHNEQYF.

This chain uses TRBV6-5 with TRBJ2-5; 11 bases map to TRBD2. Germline V gene data show CDR1 as MNHEY and CDR2 as SVGAGI. CDR3 length: 17 amino acids. Unmatched junction bases numbered 8, after V lost 0 bases and J lost 5 bases. For the CDR3, the DNA is TGTGCCAGCAGTTACTCGGTTAGCGGGAGGGCCTTTGAGACCCAGTACTTC. Translation gives CASSYSVSGRAFETQYF.

This clonotype is categorized as medium-sized. The rearrangement links TRBV6-1 to TRBJ2-1; 12 bases agree with TRBD2. Germline V lookup: CDR1 MNHNS, CDR2 SASEGT. V was clipped by 2 bases and J by 4 bases; unmatched bases: 0. The CDR3 covers 15 residues. CDR3: CASSELAGGYNEQFF. The DNA of the CDR3 is TGTGCCAGCAGTGAACTAGCGGGAGGGTACAATGAGCAGTTCTTC.

Sample share makes this clonotype medium-sized. The V gene is TRBV7-6, the J gene TRBJ2-1; maybe TRBD2 (5 bases). V gave up 5 bases and J gave up 10 bases, with 21 bases separating them. The CDR3 loop spans 15 amino acids. From germline, CDR1 is SGHVS and CDR2 FNYEAQ. This CDR3 is CASSPTSPGPSEQFF. CDR3 in DNA: TGTGCCAGCAGCCCCACCTCTCCCGGGCCTAGCGAGCAGTTCTTC.

This clonotype is termed medium-sized. The J gene is TRBJ2-3, the V gene TRBV10-1; D uncertain. V was trimmed by 2 bases and J by 0 bases, leaving 3 bases between them. This CDR3 contains 13 residues. Germline V gene sequence: CDR1 WNHNN, CDR2 SYGVQD (reference sequence). Here the CDR3 DNA reads TGCGCCAGCAGTGAGACTAGCACAGATACGCAGTATTTT. Translating gives CASSETSTDTQYF.

A note on this clonotype: A read error is possible here, since a much larger clone lies one base away. J is TRBJ2-1 and V is TRBV12-3 or TRBV12-4, with D perhaps TRBD2 (5 bases). The CDR3 runs 18 residues. V gave up 7 bases and J gave up 0 bases, with 22 bases separating them. Here the CDR3 reads CASTFRTRGISSYNEQFF. As DNA, the CDR3 is TGTGCCAGCACCTTCCGGACCCGAGGGATTAGCTCCTACAATGAGCAGTTCTTC.

The chain employs TRBV15 and TRBJ2-3, with 12 bases matching TRBD2. CDR1 and CDR2 (germline): LNHNV, YYDKDF (reference sequence). This CDR3 comprises 18 residues. V gave up 0 bases and J gave up 6 bases; unmatched junction bases: 10. For the CDR3, the DNA is TGTGCCACCAGCAGAGATACCCTAGCGGGAGGGCTAAGGGATACGCAGTATTTT. The encoded protein is CATSRDTLAGGLRDTQYF.

The chain is built from TRBV11-2 and TRBJ2-3; D unclear. TRBJ2-7 explains the end of the DNA better; the J call may be wrong. The germline CDR1 and CDR2 sequences are SGHAT and FQNNGV. This CDR3 comprises 13 residues. CDR3 DNA sequence: TGTGCCAGCAGCTTAGAGATGGCCAACGAGCAGTACTTC. As protein: CASSLEMANEQYF.

This clonotype was seen at least ten times. The V and J genes are TRBV6-1 and TRBJ2-2, with 9 bases fitting TRBD2. CDR1 is MNHNS and CDR2 is SASEGT in the germline V gene. With V trimmed by 7 bases and J by 3 bases, 9 bases remained unmatched. The CDR3 loop spans 16 amino acids. CDR3 nucleotides: TGTGCCAGCAAGCTAGCGGGGACACGGCACACCGGGGAGCTGTTTTTT. Translated, it gives CASKLAGTRHTGELFF.

This clonotype was found a few times. CDR3 DNA: TGTGCCAGCAGCTTAGGCCTCGAAACAGCGAAAGAGACCCAGTTCTTC. Encoded protein: CASSLGLETAKETQFF. V usage is TRBV7-2 and J usage is TRBJ2-1; D is ambiguous. The V gene's germline CDR1 is SGHTA and CDR2 FQGNSA. The CDR3 consists of 16 residues. The V and J ends lost 1 base and 13 bases respectively, with 23 bases between them.

This clonotype was detected only a few times. This chain joins TRBV7-2 and TRBJ2-7; D not resolved. CDR1 and CDR2 (germline): SGHTA, FQGNSA. The CDR3 covers 11 residues. V shed 6 bases and J shed 2 bases, with 5 bases lying between them. Here the CDR3 reads CASRRAYEQYF. CDR3 in DNA: TGTGCCAGCAGGCGAGCCTACGAGCAGTACTTC.

This clonotype has a count of ten or more. This chain joins TRBV7-2 and TRBJ2-3; D is perhaps TRBD1 (6 bases). This CDR3 comprises 16 residues. The V end was cut by 3 bases, the J end by 6 bases, with 19 bases between. Germline CDR1 and CDR2: SGHTA and FQGNSA. The CDR3 coding sequence is TGTGCCAGCAGCTTTGTAGGCAGGGGTACTTCCGATACGCAGTATTTT. This translates into CASSFVGRGTSDTQYF.

This clonotype ranks as medium-sized. The chain links TRBV27 to TRBJ2-3, with 7 bases aligning to TRBD1. With 6 bases clipped from V and 6 bases from J, the junction kept 9 bases outside the gene matches. The germline CDR1 and CDR2 sequences are MNHEY and SMNVEV (reference sequence). The CDR3 totals 14 residues. The CDR3 is CASSDGTVGDTQYF. The DNA of the CDR3 is TGTGCCAGCAGCGATGGGACAGTCGGGGATACGCAGTATTTT.

This clonotype was counted many times. The gene calls are TRBV7-2 and TRBJ2-1; TRBD2 matches at 9 bases. The end of the DNA fits TRBJ2-7 better, so the J call may be wrong. The CDR3 runs to 14 residues. Germline V gene sequence: CDR1 SGHTA, CDR2 FQGNSA. CDR3 nucleotide sequence: TGTGCCAGCAGCTTCCAAGCGGGAGGCTACGAGCAGTACTTC. This encodes CASSFQAGGYEQYF.

The chain combines TRBV27 with TRBJ2-3; D is uncertain. Trimming left V 5 bases short and J 11 bases short, with 17 bases between. This CDR3 region has 13 residues. Germline V gene sequence: CDR1 MNHEY, CDR2 SMNVEV (reference sequence). CDR3 residues: CASSPHSGGGQYF. The DNA for the CDR3 is TGTGCCAGCAGTCCCCACTCGGGTGGTGGGCAGTATTTT.

The sample holds many counts of this clonotype. The CDR3 nucleotides read TGTGCCAGCAGCTTAGTTAAGGCGGAGACCCAGTACTTC. This sequence encodes CASSLVKAETQYF. The gene calls are TRBV7-3 and TRBJ2-5; D is undetermined. CDR3 size: 13 residues. In germline, CDR1 is SGHTA, CDR2 FQGTGA. The V end was cut by 2 bases, the J end by 5 bases, with 9 bases between. Full variable domain (rest looked up from reference TRBV7-3 and TRBJ2-5): GAGVSQTPSNKVTEKGKYVELRCDPISGHTALYWYRQSLGQGPEFLIYFQGTGAADDSGLPNDRFFAVRPEGSVSTLKIQRTERGDSAVYLCASSLVKAETQYFGPGTRLLVL.

In this sample, this clonotype is medium-sized. CDR3 sequence: CASSPTGQNYEQFF. In DNA, the CDR3 is TGTGCCAGCAGCCCGACGGGTCAAAACTACGAGCAGTTCTTC. The J gene is TRBJ2-1, the V gene TRBV7-2, with D uncertain. Germline CDR1 SGHTA, CDR2 FQGNSA. Trimming removed 5 bases at V and 10 bases at J, with 18 bases between. CDR3 length: 14 residues.

This clonotype is deemed medium-sized. This chain joins TRBV14 and TRBJ2-3; tentatively, D is TRBD1 or TRBD2 (5 bases each). The CDR3 totals 20 residues. V lost 2 bases and J lost 1, with 25 bases in between. Germline CDR1 SGHDN, CDR2 FVKESK. CDR3: CASSQNPDLMRGDGTDTQYF. CDR3 DNA sequence: TGTGCCAGCAGCCAAAATCCGGACCTAATGAGGGGCGATGGCACAGATACGCAGTATTTT.

Relative to its sample, this clonotype is medium-sized. This chain connects TRBV6-1 to TRBJ2-3, with TRBD1 matching over 10 bases. Germline V CDR1 and CDR2: MNHNS, SASEGT. The CDR3 loop spans 15 amino acids. V was pared by 3 bases and J by 1 base, with 1 base of the junction left unmatched. The CDR3 DNA reads as TGTGCCAGCAGTGAGGGACAGGGGCGCACAGATACGCAGTATTTT. Protein product: CASSEGQGRTDTQYF.

The rearrangement uses TRBV6-5 and TRBJ2-1; D unclear. The length of the CDR3 is 14 residues. Between the trimmed V and J ends, which lost 0 bases and 7 bases, there was a span of 10 bases. Germline assignment: CDR1 MNHEY and CDR2 SVGAGI. The CDR3 DNA follows: TGTGCCAGCAGTTACTCGGGTTCTAGGAATGAGCAGTTCTTC. Protein product: CASSYSGSRNEQFF.